This T cell receptor (beta chain) was sequenced in a study of blood T cell repertoires in COVID-19. Overall study: The cDNA or gDNA used as material had been derived from T cells, B-cell-depleted T cells, or PBMCs.

Profiling relied on immunoSEQ multiplex PCR, and the TCRdb table lists in-frame clones only, not all of them. The sample lists 130,000 to 150,000 clones; just under 85% were seen once. CDR3 length equals 12 residues. The germline gives CDR1 SGHVS, CDR2 FQNEAQ. Trimming took 2 bases from V and 1 from J, leaving 2 bases between them. This chain connects TRBV7-8 to TRBJ1-2; no reliable D call. The clonotype was recovered from a woman between 40 and 55 years old with active or convalescent COVID-19. Sequenced input: peripheral blood. The CDR3 protein is CASSLRNYGYTF. The CDR3 DNA reads TGTGCCAGCAGCTTACGTAACTATGGCTACACCTTC.